This TCR beta chain originates from a study of OX40 agonist ivuxolimab in advanced cancers. CDR1 and CDR2 from the germline V gene are GTSNPN and SVGIG (reference sequence). The CDR3 is 13 amino acids. With 1 base removed from V and 0 bases from J, the gap between germline ends came to 3 bases. The method was immunoSEQ multiplex PCR; TCRdb's version includes in-frame clones alone and lacks a portion of them. This table has about 55,000 clones, about 82% appearing once. This TCR was sampled from an adult with an advanced solid tumor such as melanoma, head and neck, liver or kidney cancer. The V and J genes are TRBV30 and TRBJ2-2; no clear D gene. The sample in question was CD4+ or CD8+ T cells sorted from blood, obtained in a trial of the OX40 agonist ivuxolimab. The CDR3 DNA reads TGTGCCTGGAGTGGAGCGAACACCGGGGAGCTGTTTTTT. As protein: CAWSGANTGELFF.